This T cell receptor (beta chain) appears in the sequencing data of a study of T cell responses to AZD1222 COVID-19 vaccine. Measured with immunoSEQ multiplex PCR; TCRdb has only the in-frame clones, and not every one. Altogether about 180,000 clones are present, over 85% being singletons, with the ten largest covering around 0.98%. Study-wide points: Increases in Spike-specific TCR breadth and depth were seen after two AZD1222 doses. Regions 160-218 and 743-854 dominated among vaccine-associated CD4 TCRs spanning spike. There were mostly white British donors and more females than males, and clonal diversity was possibly underestimated.

The length of the CDR3 is 11 residues. Trimming cost V 1 base and J 7 bases, with 4 bases left between them. Germline V gives CDR1 LGHNA, CDR2 YSLEER. On this clone: The antigen remains undetermined.

This clonotype originated in an adult who received the MenACWY meningococcal vaccine as a control. The chain uses TRBV4-3 and TRBJ2-5; the D is unclear. Sample: peripheral blood, taken 28 days after the second dose of the MenACWY control vaccine. The CDR3 loop is CASSQGGTQYF. In nucleotides, the CDR3 is TGCGCCAGCAGCCAAGGGGGGACCCAGTACTTC.